This T cell receptor (beta chain) emerged from a study of blood T cell repertoires in COVID-19. In the study overall: Researchers got acute and convalescent COVID-19 samples from the United States, Italy and Spain. Sample material is recorded as cDNA or gDNA derived from T cells, B-cell-depleted T cells, or PBMCs.

In the authors' methods: Counts of nucleated cells, estimated from reference gene primer amplification, were obtained. TCRdb's copy holds only in-frame clones and misses some; the assay was immunoSEQ multiplex PCR. V and J calls and clone size are given by that table; D and trimming were obtained from the DNA. The sample consists of tens of thousands of clones, 70% to 90% of them appearing once. The length of the CDR3 is 15 residues. Trimming removed 1 base at V and 5 bases at J, with 15 bases between. CDR1 and CDR2 from the germline V gene are SGHNT and YYREEE (reference sequence). This chain links TRBV5-4 with TRBJ1-2; D may be TRBD1 (6 bases). This sequence originates from a man aged 45-65 years with active COVID-19. Sample: peripheral blood. CDR3 in amino acids: CASSLPGGARYGYTF. The CDR3 region has the DNA TGTGCCAGCAGCTTGCCGGGGGGCGCCCGTTATGGCTACACCTTC.